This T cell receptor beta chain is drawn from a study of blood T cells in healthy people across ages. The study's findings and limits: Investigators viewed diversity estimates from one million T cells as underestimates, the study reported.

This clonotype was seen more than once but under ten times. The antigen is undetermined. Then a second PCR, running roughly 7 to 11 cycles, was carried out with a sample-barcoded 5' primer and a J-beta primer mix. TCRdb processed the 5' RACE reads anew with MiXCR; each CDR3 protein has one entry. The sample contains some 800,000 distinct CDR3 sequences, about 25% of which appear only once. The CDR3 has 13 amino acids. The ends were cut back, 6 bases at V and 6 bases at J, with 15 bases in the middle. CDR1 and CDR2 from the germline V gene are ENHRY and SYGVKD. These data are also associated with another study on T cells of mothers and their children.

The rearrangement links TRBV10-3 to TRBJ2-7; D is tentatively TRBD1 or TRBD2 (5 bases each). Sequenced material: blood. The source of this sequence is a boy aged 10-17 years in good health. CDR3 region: CAISPRDLGEQYF. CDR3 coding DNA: TGTGCCATCAGCCCTCGGGACCTAGGCGAGCAGTACTTC.